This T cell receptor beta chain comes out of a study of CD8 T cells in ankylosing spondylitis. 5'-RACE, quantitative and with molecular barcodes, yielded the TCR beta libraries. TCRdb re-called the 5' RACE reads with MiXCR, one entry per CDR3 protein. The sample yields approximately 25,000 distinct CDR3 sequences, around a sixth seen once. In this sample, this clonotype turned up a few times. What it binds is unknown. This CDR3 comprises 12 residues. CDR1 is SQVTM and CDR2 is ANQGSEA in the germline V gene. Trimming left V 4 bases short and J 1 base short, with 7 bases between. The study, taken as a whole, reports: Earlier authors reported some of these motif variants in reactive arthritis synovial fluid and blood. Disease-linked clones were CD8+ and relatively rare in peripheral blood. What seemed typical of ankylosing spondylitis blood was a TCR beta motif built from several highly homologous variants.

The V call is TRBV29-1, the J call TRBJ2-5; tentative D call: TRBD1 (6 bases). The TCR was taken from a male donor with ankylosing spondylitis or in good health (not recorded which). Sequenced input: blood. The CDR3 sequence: CSVGQAQETQYF. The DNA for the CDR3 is TGCAGCGTTGGACAGGCCCAAGAGACCCAGTACTTC.